This T cell receptor (beta chain) was documented in a study of blood T cell repertoires in COVID-19 (dated by TCRdb to about 2020). In the study overall: Samples from collaborators originated in the United States, Italy and Spain and spanned both the acute and convalescent phases of COVID-19. Samples came from the ongoing ImmuneRACE study (first 160 participants) plus 1,254 subjects from 6 global collaborators. The prospective study material was composed of cDNA or gDNA derived from T cells, B-cell-depleted T cells, or PBMCs. Nearly every sample came with metadata listing a de-identified subject ID, COVID-19 status, age in years and sex. HLA class I and class II types, where available, came from metadata supplied by the sample provider rather than from assay-based typing. The repertoires were released in a freely available public database meant as a resource for research on the immune response to SARS-CoV-2. Subjects who had been exposed to COVID-19, were actively infected with it, or had recovered from it provided the deeply sampled blood TCRbeta repertoires that made up the dataset.

The junction shows trimming of 6 bases on V and 14 bases on J, and the gene matches do not reach 11 bases of it. The germline V gene sets CDR1 to SNHLY and CDR2 to FYNNEI. The CDR3, cysteine through phenylalanine, is 12 amino acids long. Just the 36-base CDR3 DNA is kept, in frame starting at base 1. Participants in the prospective study were enrolled through a virtual design, were aged about 18 to 90 years, and lived in roughly 24 United States geographic areas. Cohort assignment in the prospective study relied on participant-reported clinical history from a screening survey and a study questionnaire. Exposed participants had been in contact with someone with a PCR-confirmed or clinician-diagnosed COVID-19 case within 2 weeks of study entry. Each participant in the prospective study had whole blood, serum and a nasopharyngeal or oropharyngeal swab collected by mobile phlebotomists. Prospective study participants could optionally give additional blood draws and questionnaires over an approximately 2-month period. Before DNA extraction, blood samples from the prospective study were shipped at room temperature or frozen.

Study-level results and caveats: Clinical and demographic metadata were provided uncurated, with the amount varying by source and participant.

TCRbeta CDR3 regions were amplified from genomic DNA using the immunoSEQ Assay, a bias-controlled multiplex PCR. In the original analysis: The number of nucleated cells in each sample was estimated by amplification of reference gene primers within the assay. To quantify the absolute abundance of each unique TCRbeta CDR3 rearrangement, sequence reads were collapsed and filtered. For each sample, productive Simpson clonality was calculated as the square root of Simpson's diversity index over productive rearrangements. Drawn from immuneACCESS, this table holds only the in-frame rearrangements with V and J called that TCRdb kept. Clones are partly lost; checked studies trace under half to an unresolved V gene and leave the rest unexplained. V, J and clone size are those of that table, while D and trimming were read from the DNA. The table for this sample lists 200,000 to 250,000 clones; around 87% of them were counted only once. Around 16% of the sample goes to the ten largest clones.

On this clone itself: Its target antigen remains unknown. No clone much larger than this one lies a single base away; base qualities are absent.

The material sequenced was PBMCs or T cells enriched from blood (not recorded which). This TCR came from a man younger than 40 who had been exposed to COVID-19. The sequence joins TRBV2 to TRBJ2-3, with 7 bases in between that match TRBD2. CDR3 loop: CASRIDTPGGYF. The DNA is TGTGCCAGCAGAATCGACACACCGGGAGGGTATTTT.